These 10 T cell receptor beta chains came from one sample sequenced in a study of blood T cell repertoires in COVID-19. Sequenced by immunoSEQ multiplex PCR; TCRdb stores in-frame clones only, minus some. The top ten clones hold 3.5% to 4.5% of a sample with a few hundred thousand clones, approximately 90% of them seen once. Sequencing was carried out using peripheral blood. The receptors come from a woman aged 50 to 60 with active or convalescent COVID-19.

The chain links TRBV5-1 to TRBJ2-1, with D tentatively TRBD2 (6 bases). Germline CDR1 and CDR2: SGHRS and YFSETQ. The CDR3 extends over 15 amino acids. The V end was cut by 4 bases, the J end by 4 bases, with 15 bases between. The CDR3 loop is CASSPSAGLYNEQFF. In DNA form, the CDR3 reads TGCGCCAGCAGCCCATCGGCGGGGCTTTACAATGAGCAGTTCTTC. The full variable domain, completed using reference TRBV5-1 and TRBJ2-1, is KAGVTQTPRYLIKTRGQQVTLSCSPISGHRSVSWYQQTPGQGLQFLFEYFSETQRNKGNFPGRFSGRQFSNSRSEMNVSTLELGDSALYLCASSPSAGLYNEQFFGPGTRLTVL.

This clone was counted once. This chain joins TRBV19 and TRBJ1-5, with 10 bases identical to TRBD1. The J segment lost 4 bases and the V segment lost 10 bases, leaving 4 bases of the junction unmatched. This CDR3 is built from 13 residues. Looked up from germline, CDR1 is LNHDA and CDR2 is SQIVND (reference sequence). The DNA for the CDR3 is TGTGCCACCCGGGACAGGGGTAATCAGCCCCAGCATTTT. This gives the protein CATRDRGNQPQHF.

The chain couples TRBV7-8 to TRBJ1-1; no firm D call. The CDR3 is 21 residues long. CDR1 is SGHVS and CDR2 is FQNEAQ in the germline V gene. The germline V and J ends were trimmed by 0 bases and 0 bases, with 26 bases remaining between them. DNA of the CDR3: TGTGCCAGCAGCTTAGCAATAGCGGGTGGGGTCCGTGGGCCCTTGAACACTGAAGCTTTCTTT. It specifies CASSLAIAGGVRGPLNTEAFF.

The chain couples TRBV6-2 or TRBV6-3 to TRBJ2-1; 7 bases match TRBD2. The J segment lost 1 base and the V segment lost 2 bases, leaving 20 bases of the junction unmatched. Germline V gene lookup returns CDR1 MNHEY and CDR2 SVGEGT. This CDR3 has 21 residues. The CDR3 nucleotides read TGTGCCAGCAGTTACGACCGACCACTAGCGCTGATGGAGATATCCTACAATGAGCAGTTCTTC. This codes for CASSYDRPLALMEISYNEQFF.

This chain joins TRBV7-9 and TRBJ2-2, with D uncertain. The germline V and J ends were trimmed by 5 bases and 1 base, with 14 bases remaining between them. CDR1 and CDR2 from the germline V gene are SEHNR and FQNEAQ (reference sequence). This CDR3 contains 16 residues. CDR3 loop: CASSRRPLLNTGELFF. In DNA form, the CDR3 reads TGTGCCAGCAGCCGCAGGCCGCTCCTGAACACCGGGGAGCTGTTTTTT.

The V call is TRBV6-1, the J call TRBJ1-6; 8 bases are shared with TRBD1. The J segment lost 0 bases and the V segment lost 4 bases, leaving 8 bases of the junction unmatched. Germline values: CDR1 MNHNS, CDR2 SASEGT. The CDR3 runs 18 residues. For the CDR3, the DNA is TGTGCCAGCAGTGCGGTGAGACAGGGGAGCTCCTATAATTCACCCCTCCACTTT. Translating gives CASSAVRQGSSYNSPLHF.

The chain employs TRBV10-3 and TRBJ1-2, with TRBD1 matching 9 bases. The germline V gene encodes CDR1 ENHRY and CDR2 SYGVKD. This CDR3 region has 16 residues. Trimming removed 4 bases from V and 2 bases from J; junction bases left unmatched: 8. The CDR3 sequence: CAISVYRGLTNYGYTF. The CDR3 DNA sequence: TGTGCCATCAGTGTCTACAGGGGGCTCACGAACTATGGCTACACCTTC.

The rearrangement uses TRBV5-1 and TRBJ1-3, with 7 bases aligning to TRBD1. Germline CDR1 SGHRS, CDR2 YFSETQ. This CDR3 has 16 residues. The trim removed 4 bases at V and 4 bases at J, leaving 11 bases unmatched. The CDR3 region is CASSLTTGIGGNTIYF. CDR3 bases: TGCGCCAGCAGCCTTACGACAGGGATCGGCGGAAACACCATATATTTT.

J is TRBJ2-1 and V is TRBV7-9; 7 bases fit TRBD1. Germline V gene sequence: CDR1 SEHNR, CDR2 FQNEAQ (reference sequence). V was pared by 5 bases and J by 4 bases, with 2 bases of the junction left unmatched. The CDR3 covers 13 residues. In DNA form, the CDR3 reads TGTGCCAGCAGCACGGGACAGTACAATGAGCAGTTCTTC. Translating gives CASSTGQYNEQFF.

The V call is TRBV12-5, the J call TRBJ2-1; D call uncertain. Trimming removed 5 bases at V and 6 bases at J, with 14 bases between. The CDR3 runs 14 residues. Germline-derived CDR1 and CDR2 are LGHNT and FRNRAP. CDR3 protein: CASGQLTRGNEQFF. The CDR3 bases are TGTGCTAGTGGTCAACTTACACGAGGCAATGAGCAGTTCTTC.